These T cell receptor beta chains were read from a single sample in a study of shared clonotypes between healthy human individuals. Produced via immunoSEQ multiplex PCR; TCRdb's table is partial and in-frame only. Seen here are 2 million to 2.5 million clones, more than 85% observed once, and the top ten hold about 0.39%. The specimen sequenced was naive CD4+ T cells from PBMCs. Every receptor here comes from a man younger than 35 in good health. Some clones in this sample may be carry-over from other donors' samples. Each CDR3 is given with its conserved first and last residue. The D gene is left open where the match is weak. Clone size is stated in some rows and not others, as once, few, many or a class when expanded.

v_gene: TRBV7-9; d_gene: NA; j_gene: TRBJ2-3; abundance: NA; CDR3aa: CASPQGSGDTQYF; CDR3nt: TGTGCCAGCCCACAGGGATCGGGAGATACGCAGTATTTT
v_gene: TRBV7-9; d_gene: NA; j_gene: TRBJ2-1; abundance: NA; CDR3aa: CASSLALGAAYNEQFF; CDR3nt: TGTGCCAGCAGCTTAGCCTTAGGGGCGGCCTACAATGAGCAGTTCTTC
v_gene: TRBV7-2; d_gene: NA; j_gene: TRBJ2-5; abundance: NA; CDR3aa: CASSFPGMKETQYF; CDR3nt: TGTGCCAGCAGCTTTCCGGGAATGAAGGAGACCCAGTACTTC
v_gene: TRBV7-2; d_gene: NA; j_gene: TRBJ2-1; abundance: NA; CDR3aa: CASSLGQSTNEQFF; CDR3nt: TGTGCCAGCAGCTTAGGGCAGTCTACCAATGAGCAGTTCTTC
v_gene: TRBV7-2; d_gene: TRBD2; j_gene: TRBJ2-3; abundance: NA; CDR3aa: CASNRVGTSGRKGDTQYF; CDR3nt: TGTGCCAGCAACCGAGTGGGGACTAGCGGGAGGAAGGGAGATACGCAGTATTTT
v_gene: TRBV28; d_gene: NA; j_gene: TRBJ1-2; abundance: NA; CDR3aa: CASSSTGRSYGYTF; CDR3nt: TGTGCCAGCAGTTCCACAGGGCGTAGCTATGGCTACACCTTC
v_gene: TRBV28; d_gene: NA; j_gene: TRBJ1-5; abundance: NA; CDR3aa: CASSSEGGANQPQHF; CDR3nt: TGTGCCAGCAGTTCGGAAGGGGGGGCCAATCAGCCCCAGCATTTT
v_gene: TRBV4-2; d_gene: TRBD1; j_gene: TRBJ2-7; abundance: NA; CDR3aa: CASSQSQGANEQYF; CDR3nt: TGTGCCAGCAGCCAATCTCAGGGGGCCAACGAGCAGTACTTC
v_gene: TRBV30; d_gene: NA; j_gene: TRBJ1-3; abundance: NA; CDR3aa: CAGAGVPPGNTIYF; CDR3nt: TGTGCGGGGGCGGGGGTGCCCCCTGGAAACACCATATATTTT
v_gene: TRBV18; d_gene: NA; j_gene: TRBJ2-6; abundance: NA; CDR3aa: CASSPLGGYSGANVLTF; CDR3nt: TGTGCCAGCTCACCACTAGGGGGATATTCTGGGGCCAACGTCCTGACTTTC
v_gene: TRBV6-5; d_gene: NA; j_gene: TRBJ2-3; abundance: NA; CDR3aa: CASRLRRLALDTQYF; CDR3nt: TGTGCCAGCAGACTCCGTCGGCTAGCGTTAGATACGCAGTATTTT
v_gene: TRBV6-5; d_gene: NA; j_gene: TRBJ2-7; abundance: NA; CDR3aa: CASSSVRDDYEQYF; CDR3nt: TGTGCCAGCAGTTCTGTGCGGGATGACTACGAGCAGTACTTC
v_gene: TRBV29-1; d_gene: TRBD2; j_gene: TRBJ2-1; abundance: NA; CDR3aa: CSVQTGTSGRAVYNEQFF; CDR3nt: TGCAGCGTTCAAACCGGGACTAGCGGGAGGGCCGTCTACAATGAGCAGTTCTTC
v_gene: TRBV7-2; d_gene: TRBD1; j_gene: TRBJ2-7; abundance: NA; CDR3aa: CASSVPHGTGGSEQYF; CDR3nt: TGTGCCAGCAGCGTCCCCCATGGGACAGGGGGTAGCGAGCAGTACTTC
v_gene: TRBV13; d_gene: NA; j_gene: TRBJ2-3; abundance: NA; CDR3aa: CASSLRGFTDTQYF; CDR3nt: TGTGCCAGCAGCTTAAGGGGCTTCACAGATACGCAGTATTTT
v_gene: TRBV6-6; d_gene: NA; j_gene: TRBJ1-1; abundance: NA; CDR3aa: CASSREFGDTEAFF; CDR3nt: TGTGCCAGCAGCAGGGAATTCGGGGACACTGAAGCTTTCTTT
v_gene: TRBV4-2; d_gene: NA; j_gene: TRBJ1-2; abundance: NA; CDR3aa: CASSQDGGGAYGYTF; CDR3nt: TGTGCCAGCAGCCAAGATGGGGGGGGAGCCTATGGCTACACCTTC
v_gene: TRBV15; d_gene: TRBD1; j_gene: TRBJ1-2; abundance: NA; CDR3aa: CATSRGRGQYDYGYTF; CDR3nt: TGTGCCACCAGCAGAGGTCGGGGACAGTACGACTATGGCTACACCTTC
v_gene: TRBV28; d_gene: NA; j_gene: TRBJ1-5; abundance: NA; CDR3aa: CASSPYSNQPQHF; CDR3nt: TGTGCCAGCAGCCCCTATAGCAATCAGCCCCAGCATTTT
v_gene: TRBV5-4; d_gene: NA; j_gene: TRBJ1-5; abundance: once; CDR3aa: CASSLGGAGEGQPQHF; CDR3nt: TGTGCCAGCAGCTTAGGGGGGGCTGGGGAAGGGCAGCCCCAGCATTTT
v_gene: TRBV29-1; d_gene: NA; j_gene: TRBJ1-1; abundance: NA; CDR3aa: CSVEARPTEAFF; CDR3nt: TGCAGCGTTGAAGCCAGACCTACTGAAGCTTTCTTT
v_gene: TRBV9; d_gene: TRBD1; j_gene: TRBJ2-5; abundance: NA; CDR3aa: CASSVATGTGQETQYF; CDR3nt: TGTGCCAGCAGCGTAGCTACAGGGACAGGGCAAGAGACCCAGTACTTC
v_gene: TRBV28; d_gene: NA; j_gene: TRBJ1-2; abundance: NA; CDR3aa: CASSPAEQGNGYTF; CDR3nt: TGTGCCAGCAGTCCCGCGGAGCAAGGCAATGGCTACACCTTC
v_gene: TRBV15; d_gene: NA; j_gene: TRBJ2-5; abundance: NA; CDR3aa: CATSRVGQSRTQYF; CDR3nt: TGTGCCACCAGCAGAGTAGGACAGAGTAGGACCCAGTACTTC
v_gene: TRBV27; d_gene: NA; j_gene: TRBJ1-5; abundance: NA; CDR3aa: CASSLSRPSNQPQHF; CDR3nt: TGTGCCAGCAGTTTATCGAGGCCGAGCAATCAGCCCCAGCATTTT
v_gene: TRBV7-9; d_gene: NA; j_gene: TRBJ1-5; abundance: NA; CDR3aa: CASSLGDQGLNQPQHF; CDR3nt: TGTGCCAGCAGCTTAGGTGATCAGGGGCTCAATCAGCCCCAGCATTTT
v_gene: TRBV6-4; d_gene: NA; j_gene: TRBJ2-3; abundance: NA; CDR3aa: CARYTDTQYF; CDR3nt: TGTGCCAGGTACACAGATACGCAGTATTTT
v_gene: TRBV5-1; d_gene: TRBD1; j_gene: TRBJ2-7; abundance: NA; CDR3aa: CASSVDRAAEQYF; CDR3nt: TGCGCCAGCAGCGTAGACAGGGCCGCCGAGCAGTACTTC
v_gene: TRBV7-8; d_gene: NA; j_gene: TRBJ1-3; abundance: NA; CDR3aa: CASSLGLPRSGNTIYF; CDR3nt: TGTGCCAGCAGCTTAGGGCTCCCGAGGTCTGGAAACACCATATATTTT
v_gene: TRBV5-1; d_gene: NA; j_gene: TRBJ2-1; abundance: NA; CDR3aa: CASSSRGGNEQFF; CDR3nt: TGCGCCAGCAGCTCGAGAGGGGGAAATGAGCAGTTCTTC
v_gene: TRBV28; d_gene: NA; j_gene: TRBJ1-3; abundance: NA; CDR3aa: CASTLGSFSGNTIYF; CDR3nt: TGTGCCAGCACTCTAGGGAGTTTCTCTGGAAACACCATATATTTT
v_gene: TRBV5-1; d_gene: TRBD2; j_gene: TRBJ2-2; abundance: NA; CDR3aa: CASSSPGGTGELFF; CDR3nt: TGCGCCAGCAGCTCCCCGGGGGGCACCGGGGAGCTGTTTTTT
v_gene: TRBV7-8; d_gene: NA; j_gene: TRBJ1-5; abundance: few; CDR3aa: CASSYDKNQPQHF; CDR3nt: TGTGCCAGCAGCTACGACAAGAATCAGCCCCAGCATTTT
v_gene: TRBV7-9; d_gene: TRBD2; j_gene: TRBJ2-3; abundance: NA; CDR3aa: CASSFGLAGVRDTQYF; CDR3nt: TGTGCCAGCAGCTTTGGACTAGCGGGAGTCAGAGATACGCAGTATTTT
v_gene: TRBV5-1; d_gene: NA; j_gene: TRBJ2-7; abundance: NA; CDR3aa: CASSFEESYEQYF; CDR3nt: TGCGCCAGCAGCTTTGAGGAATCCTACGAGCAGTACTTC
v_gene: TRBV6-1; d_gene: NA; j_gene: TRBJ2-2; abundance: NA; CDR3aa: CASSERRAGELFF; CDR3nt: TGTGCCAGCAGTGAGCGTCGGGCAGGGGAGCTGTTTTTT
v_gene: TRBV7-9; d_gene: NA; j_gene: TRBJ1-4; abundance: NA; CDR3aa: CASSLWGERINEKLFF; CDR3nt: TGTGCCAGCAGCTTATGGGGCGAACGGATTAATGAAAAACTGTTTTTT
v_gene: TRBV7-3; d_gene: NA; j_gene: TRBJ2-3; abundance: NA; CDR3aa: CASSSTGSSQPSRDTQYF; CDR3nt: TGTGCCAGCAGCTCAACAGGGTCGTCACAGCCATCCAGAGATACGCAGTATTTT
v_gene: TRBV7-3; d_gene: TRBD2; j_gene: TRBJ2-3; abundance: NA; CDR3aa: CASTLTSGSTDTQYF; CDR3nt: TGTGCCAGCACCCTGACTAGCGGGAGCACAGATACGCAGTATTTT
v_gene: TRBV5-1; d_gene: TRBD2; j_gene: TRBJ2-7; abundance: NA; CDR3aa: CASSGGGSSYEQYF; CDR3nt: TGCGCCAGCAGCGGCGGCGGGAGCTCCTACGAGCAGTACTTC
v_gene: TRBV28; d_gene: NA; j_gene: TRBJ1-2; abundance: NA; CDR3aa: CASGGGTGYTF; CDR3nt: TGTGCCAGCGGGGGAGGCACTGGCTACACCTTC
v_gene: TRBV7-8; d_gene: NA; j_gene: TRBJ2-7; abundance: NA; CDR3aa: CASSLYGVVGGEQYF; CDR3nt: TGTGCCAGCAGCTTATATGGCGTAGTTGGGGGTGAGCAGTACTTC